This T cell receptor (beta chain) was captured in a study of stem cell transplantation in POMP-related autoinflammatory disease. The CDR3 is 15 amino acids. The germline V gene encodes CDR1 SGHTS and CDR2 YDEGEE. The trim removed 6 bases at V and 8 bases at J, leaving 7 bases unmatched. Sequenced by immunoSEQ multiplex PCR; TCRdb stores in-frame clones only, minus some. The sample lists tens of thousands of clones; roughly 91% were seen once. This material consisted of CD4+ T cells from PBMCs, taken after stem cell transplantation. This chain connects TRBV5-8 to TRBJ2-3, with TRBD2 matching 15 bases. The TCR originated in a human patient with POMP-related autoinflammation and immune dysregulation (PRAID). The T cells may partly be graft donor cells. CDR3 region: CASTQGTSGRSTQYF. The CDR3 DNA is TGTGCCAGCACCCAAGGGACTAGCGGGAGGAGTACGCAGTATTTT.